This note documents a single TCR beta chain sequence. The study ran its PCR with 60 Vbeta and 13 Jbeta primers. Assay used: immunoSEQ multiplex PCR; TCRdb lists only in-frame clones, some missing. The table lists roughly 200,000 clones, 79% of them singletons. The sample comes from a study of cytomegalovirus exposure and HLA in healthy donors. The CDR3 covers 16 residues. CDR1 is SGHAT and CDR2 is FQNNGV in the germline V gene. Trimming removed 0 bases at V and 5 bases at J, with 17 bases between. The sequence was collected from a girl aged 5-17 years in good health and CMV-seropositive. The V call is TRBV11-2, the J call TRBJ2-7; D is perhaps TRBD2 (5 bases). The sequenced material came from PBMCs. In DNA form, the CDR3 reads TGTGCCAGCAGCTTAGATCTATTGCCCGGGAACCACGAGCAGTACTTC. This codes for CASSLDLLPGNHEQYF. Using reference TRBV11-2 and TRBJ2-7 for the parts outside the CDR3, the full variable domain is EAGVAQSPRYKIIEKRQSVAFWCNPISGHATLYWYQQILGQGPKLLIQFQNNGVVDDSQLPKDRFSAERLKGVDSTLKIQPAKLEDSAVYLCASSLDLLPGNHEQYFGPGTRLTVT.